These T cell receptor beta chains were read from a single sample in a study of T cells in placental villitis. Generated by immunoSEQ multiplex PCR, the TCRdb table keeps only in-frame clones and is missing some. The table shows several thousand clones, with roughly 78% occurring only once. Input material: placental tissue containing maternal and fetal cells. The receptors originated from a human patient with infectious villitis; the placental T cells may come from both mother and fetus. Both conserved end residues are part of each CDR3. The D gene is left open where the match is weak. A clone size is listed for some rows: how often the clone was seen (once, few, many), or a class if it is expanded.

TRBV10-3,NA,TRBJ1-2,NA,CAISEHKNRPDGYTF,TGTGCCATCAGTGAGCATAAAAACCGGCCGGATGGCTACACCTTC
TRBV3-1/TRBV3-2,large,TRBJ1-1,NA,CASSQGRNTEAFF,TGTGCCAGCAGCCAAGGCAGGAACACTGAAGCTTTCTTT
TRBV27,once,TRBJ2-7,NA,CASSLGFGPYEQYF,TGTGCCAGCAGTTTAGGTTTCGGGCCGTACGAGCAGTACTTC
TRBV7-9,once,TRBJ1-3,NA,CASSLGGSSGNTIYF,TGTGCCAGCAGCTTAGGGGGCAGCTCTGGAAACACCATATATTTT
TRBV4-3,NA,TRBJ2-3,NA,CASSRTGPEQNTDTQYF,TGCGCCAGCAGCCGCACAGGACCAGAACAAAACACAGATACGCAGTATTTT
TRBV3-1/TRBV3-2,few,TRBJ2-7,TRBD2,CASSQDTGGTSYEQYF,TGTGCCAGCAGCCAAGATACCGGGGGGACCTCCTACGAGCAGTACTTC
TRBV7-2,few,TRBJ2-1,TRBD1,CASSLTRTGNEQFF,TGTGCCAGCAGCTTAACCCGGACAGGCAATGAGCAGTTCTTC
TRBV2,NA,TRBJ2-2,TRBD2,CASSEASGNTGELFF,TGTGCCAGCAGTGAGGCTAGCGGTAACACCGGGGAGCTGTTTTTT
TRBV19,NA,TRBJ2-1,TRBD2,CASAAGEARNEQFF,TGTGCCAGTGCAGCGGGGGAAGCTCGCAATGAGCAGTTCTTC
TRBV10-3,once,TRBJ1-4,NA,CATGGGNLQKLFF,TGTGCCACCGGAGGGGGAAACTTACAAAAACTGTTTTTT
TRBV4-3,NA,TRBJ1-6,TRBD1,CASSPRQGSYNSPLHF,TGCGCCAGCAGCCCCCGACAGGGCTCCTATAATTCACCCCTCCACTTT
TRBV4-2,NA,TRBJ2-7,NA,CASSPPATVGYEQYF,TGTGCCAGCAGCCCCCCGGCAACTGTGGGCTACGAGCAGTACTTC
TRBV29-1,few,TRBJ1-2,NA,CSDEGDTSRANYGYTF,TGCAGCGACGAAGGGGACACCTCAAGGGCCAACTATGGCTACACCTTC
TRBV5-4,NA,TRBJ2-3,TRBD2,CASSPAPAGTSASDTQYF,TGTGCCAGCAGCCCCGCACCCGCCGGGACTAGCGCTTCAGATACGCAGTATTTT
TRBV5-1,medium-sized,TRBJ1-5,TRBD1,CASSLSPTGGNQPQHF,TGCGCCAGCAGCTTGTCACCGACAGGGGGCAATCAGCCCCAGCATTTT
TRBV28,NA,TRBJ2-6,NA,CASSPFPYQYSGANVLTF,TGTGCCAGCAGTCCCTTCCCTTACCAGTACTCTGGGGCCAACGTCCTGACTTTC
TRBV19,NA,TRBJ1-1,NA,CASSLQRGAATEAFF,TGTGCCAGTAGTCTCCAGCGGGGGGCTGCCACTGAAGCTTTCTTT
TRBV6-2/TRBV6-3,few,TRBJ1-5,NA,CASSSGRVGGQPQHF,TGTGCCAGCAGTTCGGGGAGGGTAGGAGGACAGCCCCAGCATTTT
TRBV3-1/TRBV3-2,NA,TRBJ1-2,NA,CASSPFGESYGYTF,TGTGCCAGCAGCCCGTTTGGGGAGAGCTATGGCTACACCTTC
TRBV6-2/TRBV6-3,once,TRBJ1-5,TRBD1,CASSSLPTGEIDVNQPQHF,TGTGCCAGCAGTTCTCTTCCGACAGGGGAGATCGATGTCAATCAGCCCCAGCATTTT
TRBV6-2/TRBV6-3,NA,TRBJ2-7,NA,CASSYKLIDSYEQYF,TGTGCCAGCAGTTACAAACTGATAGACTCCTACGAGCAGTACTTC
TRBV6-5,few,TRBJ2-7,TRBD1,CASSYSAGGEQYF,TGTGCCAGCAGTTACTCGGCAGGGGGAGAGCAGTACTTC
TRBV7-3,once,TRBJ2-3,TRBD2,CASSPDSGGTDTQYF,TGTGCCAGCAGCCCGGATAGCGGGGGCACAGATACGCAGTATTTT
TRBV27,NA,TRBJ2-3,TRBD2,CASSPETSGIDDTQYF,TGTGCCAGCAGTCCAGAGACTAGCGGCATCGACGATACGCAGTATTTT
TRBV7-9,NA,TRBJ2-5,NA,CASSLGKETQYF,TGTGCCAGCAGCTTAGGGAAAGAGACCCAGTACTTC
TRBV6-5,NA,TRBJ2-6,TRBD1,CASSSGTGGANVLTF,TGTGCCAGCAGCTCCGGGACAGGTGGGGCCAACGTCCTGACTTTC
TRBV6-2/TRBV6-3,NA,TRBJ2-2,NA,CASSPTPKGTGELFF,TGTGCCAGCAGTCCGACTCCAAAGGGGACCGGGGAGCTGTTTTTT
TRBV6-5,NA,TRBJ1-1,NA,CASTPPGGSPEAFF,TGTGCCAGCACCCCACCGGGTGGGAGCCCTGAAGCTTTCTTT
TRBV9,NA,TRBJ2-3,NA,CASSPRARTSTDTQYF,TGTGCCAGCAGCCCCCGGGCCCGCACTAGCACAGATACGCAGTATTTT
TRBV3-1/TRBV3-2,large,TRBJ2-3,NA,CASSPRGWSTDTQYF,TGTGCCAGCAGCCCGCGGGGATGGAGCACAGATACGCAGTATTTT
TRBV7-9,NA,TRBJ1-2,NA,CASSLAYGSGAPNF,TGTGCCAGCAGCTTAGCTTATGGGTCTGGGGCGCCGAACTTC
TRBV7-2,NA,TRBJ2-3,NA,CASSTRTDGDTQYF,TGTGCCAGCAGCACCAGGACTGACGGGGATACGCAGTATTTT
TRBV3-1/TRBV3-2,NA,TRBJ1-1,NA,CASSQGRNTEAFF,TGTGCCAGCAGCCAGGGAAGAAACACTGAAGCTTTCTTT
TRBV18,once,TRBJ1-1,TRBD1,CASSPARGQGAGNTEAFF,TGTGCCAGCTCACCCGCCCGGGGACAGGGGGCTGGGAACACTGAAGCTTTCTTT
TRBV28,NA,TRBJ2-2,TRBD1,CASSLSGQGNTGELFF,TGTGCCAGCAGTTTATCGGGACAGGGGAATACCGGGGAGCTGTTTTTT
TRBV7-9,NA,TRBJ1-2,NA,CASSGPRRYGYTF,TGTGCCAGCAGCGGGCCCCGGAGGTATGGCTACACCTTC
TRBV19,NA,TRBJ1-4,TRBD1,CASSMGQGDGEKLFF,TGTGCCAGTAGTATGGGACAGGGTGACGGTGAAAAACTGTTTTTT
TRBV6-1,NA,TRBJ1-1,NA,CASSELGDTEAFF,TGTGCCAGCAGTGAACTGGGGGACACTGAAGCTTTCTTT
TRBV9,large,TRBJ2-2,NA,CASSVVGGRELFF,TGTGCCAGCAGCGTAGTTGGCGGGCGGGAGCTGTTTTTT
TRBV14,NA,TRBJ1-1,NA,CASSQERGGALNTEAFF,TGTGCCAGCAGCCAAGAAAGAGGGGGGGCATTGAACACTGAAGCTTTCTTT
TRBV4-3,NA,TRBJ2-7,TRBD2,CASSQDLAGGTSSYEQYF,TGCGCCAGCAGCCAAGATTTAGCGGGGGGCACGAGCTCCTACGAGCAGTACTTC
TRBV6-5,NA,TRBJ2-3,TRBD2,CASSYRRGTDTQYF,TGTGCCAGCAGTTACCGGCGGGGGACAGATACGCAGTATTTT
TRBV2,NA,TRBJ1-5,NA,CASITGLRPNQPQHF,TGTGCCAGCATCACCGGCCTGAGGCCCAATCAGCCCCAGCATTTT
TRBV18,few,TRBJ1-2,NA,CASSLRTPGSYGYTF,TGTGCCAGCTCACTTCGGACTCCGGGGAGCTATGGCTACACCTTC
TRBV7-2,NA,TRBJ2-2,NA,CASSFIVRNTGELFF,TGTGCCAGCAGCTTTATTGTAAGGAACACCGGGGAGCTGTTTTTT
TRBV6-2/TRBV6-3,NA,TRBJ2-1,NA,CASSYDGGVNNEQFF,TGTGCCAGCAGTTATGATGGCGGGGTGAACAATGAGCAGTTCTTC
TRBV6-2/TRBV6-3,NA,TRBJ2-5,NA,CASSLSPHRSQAAQYF,TGTGCCAGCAGTTTGTCCCCACACAGGTCCCAAGCGGCCCAGTACTTC